This T cell receptor beta chain derives from a study of cytomegalovirus exposure and HLA in healthy donors. Germline assignment: CDR1 MNHNY and CDR2 SVGAGI (reference sequence). CDR3 length equals 14 residues. The germline V and J ends were trimmed by 0 bases and 2 bases, with 8 bases remaining between them. PCR involved 60 Vbeta and 13 Jbeta primers. Produced via immunoSEQ multiplex PCR; TCRdb's table is partial and in-frame only. The sample shows roughly 110,000 clones, about 64% of them seen only once. The TCR comes from a man aged 18 to 29 in good health and CMV-seropositive. Sequences were obtained from PBMCs. This chain connects TRBV6-6 to TRBJ2-7, with D unresolved. Here the CDR3 DNA reads TGTGCCAGCAGTTACTCGCCGGAGACCTACGAGCAGTACTTC. Amino acids: CASSYSPETYEQYF.